The clone carrying this T cell receptor (beta chain) was detected a few times. The sample comes from a study of cytomegalovirus exposure and HLA in healthy donors. Background on the study: The 95 million to 120 million unique TCR beta sequences, from approximately 170 million T cells, were found by an earlier analysis.

60 Vbeta and 13 Jbeta primers were used in PCR. Generated by immunoSEQ multiplex PCR, the TCRdb table keeps only in-frame clones and is missing some. The sample holds approximately 130,000 clones, approximately 60% seen once. Trimming removed 0 bases at V and 13 bases at J, with 15 bases between. Germline values: CDR1 SEHNR, CDR2 FQNEAQ (reference sequence). CDR3 length equals 13 residues. J is TRBJ1-2 and V is TRBV7-9; no reliable D call. Sequenced material: PBMCs. The clonotype comes from a woman aged 35 to 49 in good health and CMV-seronegative. The DNA of the CDR3 is TGTGCCAGCAGCTTAGCTCAGCAGGCCGCTGCCACCTTC. As protein: CASSLAQQAAATF.